Below, 30 T cell receptor beta chains from the same sample are listed, as sequenced in a study of shared clonotypes between healthy human individuals. Sequencing was performed with immunoSEQ multiplex PCR; in TCRdb, only in-frame clones are kept and a portion is missing. The sample consists of roughly 700,000 clones, roughly 87% of them appearing once. Source material: memory CD8+ T cells from PBMCs. The sample's subset: CD45RO+ cells pooled with CCR7-negative TemRA cells. The receptor set was obtained from a man aged 18 to 30 in good health. Some clones in this sample may be carry-over from other donors' samples.

This chain uses TRBV5-6 with TRBJ2-7; 7 nucleotides align to TRBD2. The length of the CDR3 is 14 residues. CDR1 and CDR2 from the germline V gene are SGHDT and YYEEEE. The J segment lost 2 bases and the V segment lost 3 bases, leaving 5 bases of the junction unmatched. The CDR3 DNA follows: TGTGCCAGCAGCTCGATAGCGGGCACCTACGAGCAGTACTTC. Amino acids: CASSSIAGTYEQYF.

The chain couples TRBV29-1 to TRBJ1-4; TRBD1 agrees at 9 bases. J was trimmed by 6 bases and V by 4 bases; bases with no gene match: 9. CDR3 length equals 15 residues. Germline V lookup: CDR1 SQVTM, CDR2 ANQGSEA. The chain's CDR3 is CSVGRTGDGYEKLFF. CDR3 nucleotide sequence: TGCAGCGTTGGAAGGACAGGGGATGGATATGAAAAACTGTTTTTT.

This clone appeared once. The chain carries TRBV9 and TRBJ2-1; D gene uncertain. Trimming removed 0 bases from V and 7 bases from J, with 8 bases in between. From germline, CDR1 is SGDLS and CDR2 YYNGEE. The length of the CDR3 is 13 residues. The chain's CDR3 is CASSVGSVNEQFF. The DNA of the CDR3 is TGTGCCAGCAGCGTAGGGTCGGTAAATGAGCAGTTCTTC.

The chain recombines TRBV7-9 with TRBJ1-4; D is uncertain. CDR3 length: 14 residues. V lost 6 bases and J 1 base, leaving 9 bases between the germline ends. Germline V gives CDR1 SEHNR, CDR2 FQNEAQ (reference sequence). The CDR3: CASSPGLTNEKLFF. The CDR3 DNA sequence: TGTGCCAGCAGTCCGGGCTTAACTAATGAAAAACTGTTTTTT.

The chain employs TRBV7-3 and TRBJ2-1, with 11 positions matching TRBD2. CDR1 is SGHTA and CDR2 is FQGTGA in the germline V gene. The CDR3 sequence is 16 residues long. The ends lost 0 bases at V and 10 bases at J; junction bases unmatched: 8. For the CDR3, the DNA is TGTGCCAGCAGCTTAACGACTAGCGGGGCCCTCGGAGAGCAGTTCTTC. It encodes CASSLTTSGALGEQFF.

This chain uses TRBV1 with TRBJ2-1; the table's D call TRBD2 went unverified against the DNA. TRBV1 is deemed a pseudogene. The CDR3 length is 16 residues. CDR3 residues: CTSSPPGLGPYNEQFF. In DNA, the CDR3 is TGCACCAGCAGCCCCCCGGGACTAGGTCCCTACAATGAGCAGTTCTTC.

The chain employs TRBV7-9 and TRBJ2-7; either TRBD1 or TRBD2 may fit D (5 bases each). The CDR3 has 13 residues. Germline CDR1 is SEHNR and CDR2 is FQNEAQ (reference sequence). The V end was cut by 3 bases, the J end by 2 bases, with 8 bases between. The DNA of the CDR3 is TGTGCCAGCAGCTTTACGGGACCCTACGAGCAGTACTTC. This codes for CASSFTGPYEQYF.

The genes are TRBV5-6 and TRBJ2-7; 8 nucleotides line up with TRBD1. Germline CDR1 reads SGHDT; CDR2 reads YYEEEE. CDR3 size: 16 residues. The ends lost 0 bases at V and 4 bases at J; junction bases unmatched: 9. The CDR3 reads CASSLGGGQGSYEQYF. CDR3 sequence (DNA): TGTGCCAGCAGCTTGGGAGGCGGACAGGGAAGTTACGAGCAGTACTTC.

A remark on this clone: Compared with germline, one end of the junction differs, possibly owing to a read error. The genes are TRBV27 and TRBJ2-6; D is ambiguous. CDR3 length: 13 residues. CDR1 and CDR2 from the germline V gene are MNHEY and SMNVEV (reference sequence). Written as DNA, the CDR3 is TGTGCCAGCCGCCCTTTTGGGTCCAACGTCCTGACTTTC. Its protein is CASRPFGSNVLTF. Full variable domain (remainder filled in from reference TRBV27 and TRBJ2-6): EAQVTQNPRYLITVTGKKLTVTCSQNMNHEYMSWYRQDPGLGLRQIYYSMNVEVTDKGDVPEGYKVSRKEKRNFPLILESPSPNQTSLYFCASRPFGSNVLTFGAGSRLTVL.

The chain employs TRBV2 and TRBJ2-1; 9 bases map to TRBD2. This CDR3 is 17 amino acids long. The ends lost 5 bases at V and 5 bases at J; junction bases unmatched: 13. Germline CDR1 SNHLY, CDR2 FYNNEI. This chain's CDR3 is CASSYKTGLARDNEQFF. DNA of the CDR3: TGTGCCAGCAGTTATAAGACGGGACTAGCTAGGGACAATGAGCAGTTCTTC.

The V gene is TRBV19, the J gene TRBJ1-5; 8 nucleotides match TRBD1. Germline CDR1 LNHDA, CDR2 SQIVND (reference sequence). Trimming at V came to 6 bases and at J to 4 bases, leaving 8 bases not matched to a gene. The CDR3 totals 15 residues. CDR3 DNA: TGTGCCAGTAGCGACGGGCAGGGGGCTAATCAGCCCCAGCATTTT. Translating gives CASSDGQGANQPQHF.

The rearrangement links TRBV18 to TRBJ2-3; 7 nucleotides line up with TRBD2. V dropped 3 bases and J dropped 4; count of bases not matched to a gene: 4. Germline CDR1 and CDR2: KGHSH and LQKENI. The CDR3 consists of 14 residues. The CDR3 coding sequence is TGTGCCAGCTCACCTTCTCTAGCGGCAGATACGCAGTATTTT. Its translation: CASSPSLAADTQYF.

The V call is TRBV5-4, the J call TRBJ2-5; D is ambiguous. Deletions cut 2 bases from V and 4 bases from J, with 18 bases between. CDR3 length: 16 residues. The germline V gene has CDR1 SGHNT and CDR2 YYREEE (reference sequence). This chain's CDR3 is CASSLRTQPQVETQYF. The CDR3 DNA reads as TGTGCCAGCAGCTTACGGACCCAACCCCAGGTAGAGACCCAGTACTTC. Full variable domain (outside the CDR3, taken from reference TRBV5-4 and TRBJ2-5): ETGVTQSPTHLIKTRGQQVTLRCSSQSGHNTVSWYQQALGQGPQFIFQYYREEENGRGNFPPRFSGLQFPNYSSELNVNALELDDSALYLCASSLRTQPQVETQYFGPGTRLLVL.

The chain is built from TRBV28 and TRBJ2-6; TRBD1 is a possible D gene (6 bases). V lost 6 bases and J 4 bases, leaving 10 bases between the germline ends. CDR1 is MDHEN and CDR2 is SYDVKM in the germline V gene. This CDR3 is 14 amino acids long. DNA of the CDR3: TGTGCCAGCAGGAACAGGGCCGGGGCCAACGTCCTGACTTTC. Its translation is CASRNRAGANVLTF.

The chain links TRBV27 to TRBJ1-5, with TRBD1 matching 7 bases. Trimming cost V 4 bases and J 3 bases; bases outside gene matches: 15. Per the germline V gene, CDR1 is MNHEY and CDR2 is SMNVEV (reference sequence). The CDR3 covers 18 residues. The CDR3 coding sequence is TGTGCCAGCAGTTCCCAGGGGGGCGGACGCTGGACCAATCAGCCCCAGCATTTT. This encodes CASSSQGGGRWTNQPQHF.

This chain joins TRBV10-3 and TRBJ2-7, with no clear D. The CDR3 has 19 residues. Trimming cost V 0 bases and J 0 bases, with 21 bases left between them. Germline V CDR1 and CDR2: ENHRY, SYGVKD. CDR3 bases: TGTGCCATCAGTGAGTCGGTAGCTAGACGCCTAAAGAGCTCCTACGAGCAGTACTTC. This sequence encodes CAISESVARRLKSSYEQYF.

CDR3 sequence (DNA): TGTGCCAGCAGCGCCTGGGGGGCCCCCCCATCCAATGAGCAGTTCTTC. The encoded protein is CASSAWGAPPSNEQFF. The chain recombines TRBV9 with TRBJ2-1; D tentatively fits TRBD1 or TRBD2 (6 bases each). The CDR3 runs to 16 residues. V dropped 3 bases and J dropped 6 bases, with 19 bases sitting between them. Per germline, CDR1 SGDLS and CDR2 YYNGEE.

V and J are TRBV25-1 and TRBJ2-7; D not resolved. The CDR3 spans 14 residues. Trimming stripped 3 bases from V and 5 bases from J, with 14 bases between. Germline CDR1 reads MGHDK; CDR2 reads SYGVNS. CDR3 amino acids: CASSEFPFPHEQYF. The DNA of the CDR3 is TGTGCCAGCAGTGAGTTCCCCTTCCCCCACGAGCAGTACTTC.

This clone was detected only once. The chain employs TRBV4-1 and TRBJ2-2, with unresolved D. The CDR3 is made up of 15 amino acids. V lost 1 base to trimming and J lost 1 base, with 7 bases between them. The germline V gene has CDR1 MGHRA and CDR2 YSYEKL. The CDR3 protein is CASSQAPGNTGELFF. The CDR3 coding sequence is TGCGCCAGCAGCCAAGCCCCGGGGAACACCGGGGAGCTGTTTTTT.

This clone appeared a few times. The chain couples TRBV7-9 to TRBJ1-5, with TRBD1 as a possible D gene (5 bases). The CDR3 consists of 16 residues. Germline CDR1 and CDR2: SEHNR and FQNEAQ (reference sequence). The V and J ends lost 4 bases and 0 bases respectively, with 13 bases between them. Here the CDR3 reads CASSSPRDSSNQPQHF. CDR3 bases: TGTGCCAGCAGCTCACCCCGTGACAGTAGCAATCAGCCCCAGCATTTT.

The CDR3 bases are TGTGCCAGCACGTCATGGGAGGTCTCCTACGAGCAGTACTTC. Its protein product is CASTSWEVSYEQYF. The chain combines TRBV5-8 with TRBJ2-7; D may be TRBD2 (6 bases). The germline CDR1 and CDR2 sequences are SGHTS and YDEGEE. Trimming cost V 6 bases and J 0 bases, with 13 bases left between them. The CDR3 sequence is 14 residues long.

The sample holds one count of this clone. The chain joins TRBV11-2 to TRBJ2-1; D is possibly TRBD2 (6 bases). The germline CDR1 and CDR2 sequences are SGHAT and FQNNGV. V gave up 7 bases and J gave up 5 bases, with 15 bases separating them. The CDR3 sequence is 14 residues long. The CDR3 nucleotides read TGTGCCAGCACCAGACGCGGGAACCACAATGAGCAGTTCTTC. It encodes CASTRRGNHNEQFF.

J is TRBJ2-3 and V is TRBV29-1, with a possible D match to TRBD2 (7 bases). CDR3 length: 13 residues. Germline CDR1 SQVTM, CDR2 ANQGSEA. V was clipped by 5 bases and J by 4 bases, with 13 bases between them. DNA for the CDR3: TGCAGCGTTCGGGGGGCGGCGGCAGATACGCAGTATTTT. This gives the protein CSVRGAAADTQYF.

The J gene is TRBJ2-1, the V gene TRBV28; 8 nucleotides match TRBD2. Germline values: CDR1 MDHEN, CDR2 SYDVKM. V lost 6 bases, J lost 9 bases, and 10 bases stayed unmatched. This CDR3 has 14 amino acids. The CDR3 loop reads CASRPPGTSSEQFF. CDR3 bases: TGTGCCAGCAGACCCCCGGGGACTAGTTCTGAGCAGTTCTTC.

In nucleotides, the CDR3 is TGTGCCAGCAGCTTGAACGGGGCAGTCGACTTCCGCAATGAGCAGTTCTTC. It yields the protein CASSLNGAVDFRNEQFF. This chain links TRBV7-2 with TRBJ2-1; D is tentatively TRBD1 or TRBD2 (5 bases each). This CDR3 comprises 17 residues. The V gene lost 3 bases and the J gene lost 6 bases, with 21 bases spanning the gap. CDR1 and CDR2 (germline): SGHTA, FQGNSA.

The rearrangement joins TRBV6-1 to TRBJ2-2; D call uncertain. The CDR3 is 15 residues long. Germline V CDR1 and CDR2: MNHNS, SASEGT. Trimming removed 10 bases from V and 2 bases from J, with 17 bases in between. Here the CDR3 reads CAIPLLEVNTGELFF. In DNA form, the CDR3 reads TGTGCCATCCCGCTCTTAGAGGTTAACACCGGGGAGCTGTTTTTT.

V usage is TRBV27 and J usage is TRBJ2-2; no firm D call. The CDR3 has 13 residues. V was trimmed by 5 bases and J by 5 bases, leaving 9 bases between them. Germline V gene data show CDR1 as MNHEY and CDR2 as SMNVEV (reference sequence). CDR3 loop: CASSRHLTGELFF. As DNA, the CDR3 is TGTGCCAGCAGTAGACACCTTACCGGGGAGCTGTTTTTT.

J is TRBJ1-1 and V is TRBV29-1, with unresolved D. Trimming pared 3 bases from V and 0 bases from J, leaving 17 bases between. CDR3 length equals 16 residues. Germline V lookup: CDR1 SQVTM, CDR2 ANQGSEA. The CDR3 coding sequence is TGCAGCGTTGAGTTGCCAATGTGGCAGGTGAACACTGAAGCTTTCTTT. This sequence encodes CSVELPMWQVNTEAFF.

V usage is TRBV2 and J usage is TRBJ2-7, with 10 bases aligning to TRBD2. Germline-derived CDR1 and CDR2 are SNHLY and FYNNEI. The CDR3 sequence is 16 residues long. After removal of 4 bases from V and 3 bases from J, the junction contained 9 bases not matched to a gene. The CDR3 reads CASSGKLAGRGYEQYF. The CDR3 DNA is TGTGCCAGCAGTGGGAAACTAGCGGGAAGAGGCTACGAGCAGTACTTC. Full variable domain (outside the CDR3, taken from reference TRBV2 and TRBJ2-7): EPEVTQTPSHQVTQMGQEVILRCVPISNHLYFYWYRQILGQKVEFLVSFYNNEISEKSEIFDDQFSVERPDGSNFTLKIRSTKLEDSAMYFCASSGKLAGRGYEQYFGPGTRLTVT.

CDR3 nucleotides: TGCGCCAGCAGTGTGGAGGAATCGAACACCGGGGAGCTGTTTTTT. It yields the protein CASSVEESNTGELFF. The rearrangement joins TRBV10-2 to TRBJ2-2; weak D call: TRBD2 (5 bases). This CDR3 comprises 15 residues. Germline values: CDR1 WSHSY, CDR2 SAAADI. Trimming shortened V by 4 bases and J by 0 bases, and 9 bases separated the two germline ends.